This TCR beta chain came from a study of naive and memory T cell subsets. Germline loops: CDR1 SSHAT, CDR2 FNYEAQ (reference sequence). Trimming pared 5 bases from V and 6 bases from J, leaving 18 bases between. The CDR3 runs to 15 residues. As for treatment: skin biopsy from PPD injection site in Mantoux-positive individual. A UMI-containing oligonucleotide was joined by 3' ligation to the TCR cDNA template. Individuals with a positive Mantoux test gave biopsies from PPD-injected skin. Input was roughly 1 to 1,100 ng of DNase-treated total RNA without cell sorting. Many counts were recorded for this clonotype. The SP2 primer and nested alpha and beta constant region primers amplified ligated cDNA in four rounds. TCRdb ran MiXCR on the UMI-ligation and nested PCR reads and lists one entry per CDR3 protein. The sample records around 31,000 distinct CDR3 sequences, under 8.5% being singletons.

This specimen consisted of skin, obtained from a tuberculin skin test site. The chain carries TRBV7-7 and TRBJ2-3; D remains ambiguous. This TCR was sampled from an adult in good health. For the CDR3, the DNA is TGTGCCAGCAGCCCCGGAAGGGCGAGGTTCGATACGCAGTATTTT. Its translation is CASSPGRARFDTQYF.